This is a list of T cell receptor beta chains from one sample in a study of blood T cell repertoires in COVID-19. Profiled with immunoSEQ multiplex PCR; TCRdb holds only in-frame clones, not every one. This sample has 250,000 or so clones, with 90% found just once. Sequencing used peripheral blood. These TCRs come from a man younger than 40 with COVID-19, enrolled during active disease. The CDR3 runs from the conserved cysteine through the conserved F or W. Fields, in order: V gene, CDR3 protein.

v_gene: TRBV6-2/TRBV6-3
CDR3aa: CASSYLTGRETQYF

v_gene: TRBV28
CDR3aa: CASSVVGTGRLEQFF

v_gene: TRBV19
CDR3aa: CASSFRGNQPQHF

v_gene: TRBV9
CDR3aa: CASSDTQGYEQFF

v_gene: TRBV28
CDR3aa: CASSLLAGDPYEQYF

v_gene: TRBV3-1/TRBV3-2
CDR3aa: CASSFEGAGEQFF

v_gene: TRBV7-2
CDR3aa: CASSQGQLYEQYF

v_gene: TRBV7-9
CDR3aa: CASSPYISNQPQHF

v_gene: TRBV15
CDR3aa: CATSRDRGNQPQHF

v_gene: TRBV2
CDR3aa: CASSGGQGAINEQFF

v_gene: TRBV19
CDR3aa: CASSKAGRTNEKLFF

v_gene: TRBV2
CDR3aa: CASSRQLQETQYF

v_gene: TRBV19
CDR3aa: CASSQGMKTEAFF

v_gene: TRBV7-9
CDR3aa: CASSLFTSVDEQFF

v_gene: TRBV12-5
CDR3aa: CASGLVGGYEQFF

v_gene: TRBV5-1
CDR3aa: CASSRGQGSTDTQYF

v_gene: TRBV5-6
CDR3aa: CASSLTEGSLLNYGYTF

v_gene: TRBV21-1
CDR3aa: CASSRVGTGRFPNQPQHF